This TCR beta chain is drawn from a study of shared clonotypes between healthy human individuals. Sequencing used immunoSEQ multiplex PCR; TCRdb keeps in-frame clones, though not all of them. The sample consists of around 2,000,000 clones, 93% of them appearing once. Terminally differentiated effector memory CD45RA+ cells were left out of the naive CD8 fraction, which was CD45RO-negative and positively selected for CCR7. Per germline, CDR1 MDHEN and CDR2 SYDVKM. This CDR3 is 20 amino acids long. V gave up 4 bases and J gave up 3 bases, with 30 bases separating them. The sequencing input was naive CD8+ T cells from PBMCs. The gene calls are TRBV28 and TRBJ2-5; D not certain. The TCR was taken from a man in his late teens or twenties in good health. Some clones in this sample may be carry-over from other donors' samples. The CDR3 loop is CASSSPSVSEDQIREETQYF. The CDR3 DNA is TGTGCCAGCAGTTCCCCTTCCGTGTCGGAAGACCAAATCCGGGAAGAGACCCAGTACTTC.